This T cell receptor beta chain was recorded in a study of a mutant IDH1 vaccine in newly diagnosed glioma. Across the whole study: Earlier therapy was either radiotherapy, temozolomide, or both, and most got both. V12 came at week 35, V13 at week 47. Overall study results and limits: Changes to the top peripheral T cell clonotypes appeared unrelated to pseudoprogression. Of all patients, 93.3% showed vaccine-induced immune responses.

Time point of the sample: week 47, end of study. With topical imiquimod, each dose of the vaccine consisted of 300 ug of mutant IDH1 20-mer peptide. Clones were sequenced by immunoSEQ multiplex PCR, and TCRdb holds only the in-frame ones, with some missing. The data hold roughly 51,000 clones, with less than 85% observed a single time. Note on this clone: Its target is unknown.

The CDR3 totals 15 residues. Germline lookup yields CDR1 MGHRA and CDR2 YSYEKL. V gave up 0 bases and J gave up 7 bases, with 16 bases separating them. The rearrangement links TRBV4-1 to TRBJ2-7, with a weak D call TRBD1 (7 bases). Sequencing used PBMCs, obtained from a glioma patient whose treatment included an IDH1 peptide vaccine. The source of this sequence is a woman in her twenties or thirties with glioma. Some clones in this sample may be carry-over from other donors' samples. CDR3 DNA: TGCGCCAGCAGCCAAGATCGGGCAGGGGGAGGAGAGCAGTACTTC. Its translation: CASSQDRAGGGEQYF.